This T cell receptor beta chain is drawn from a study of CD8 T cells in Susac syndrome. Reverse transcription of about 0.5 to 1 ug RNA was carried out with random hexamers. Across 54 Vbeta and 13 Jbeta, TCR beta CDR3 was amplified with immunoSEQ multiplex PCR. TCRdb fed the immunoSEQ multiplex PCR reads into MiXCR, producing one record per CDR3 protein. The table shows some 110,000 distinct CDR3 sequences, with 85% to 95% occurring only once. The CDR3 has 13 amino acids. Trimming took 1 base from V and 2 from J, leaving 1 base between them. The germline gives CDR1 SGDLS, CDR2 YYNGEE. High-throughput TCR beta sequencing covered peripheral CD8+ and CD4+ T cells. The multiple sclerosis control group comprised treatment-naive patients with stable or active relapsing-remitting disease. The CD8+ and CD4+ T cells were isolated magnetically using a negative isolation approach, whereas the TEMRA cells were enriched by FACS.

The receptor's source is a human donor with multiple sclerosis. The gene calls are TRBV9 and TRBJ2-6; D is unclear. The sequenced material came from CD4+ T cells from PBMCs. CDR3 sequence reads: CASSVTGANVLTF. The CDR3 coding sequence is TGTGCCAGCAGCGTAACTGGGGCCAACGTCCTGACTTTC.